The 30 T cell receptor beta chains presented below share a single source sample, sequenced in a study of blood T cells in healthy people across ages. Using a J-beta primer mix together with a sample-barcoded 5' primer, a second PCR was run for about 7 to 12 cycles. TCRdb processed the 5' RACE reads anew with MiXCR; each CDR3 protein has one entry. The sample lists about 1.8 million distinct CDR3 sequences, about 49% occurring once. Material: blood. The receptors were sampled from a woman between 35 and 50 years old in good health.

This clonotype was detected only a few times. The V call is TRBV6-6, the J call TRBJ2-3; 8 positions agree with TRBD1. V was pared by 2 bases and J by 7 bases, with 8 bases of the junction left unmatched. Looked up from germline, CDR1 is MNHNY and CDR2 is SVGAGI (reference sequence). The CDR3 is 15 amino acids. The CDR3 sequence: CASSYRQGPPHTQYF. The DNA for the CDR3 is TGTGCCAGCAGTTACCGACAGGGGCCCCCACATACGCAGTATTTT.

This clonotype showed up just a few times. The rearrangement uses TRBV6-2 or TRBV6-3 and TRBJ1-2; D remains unclear. The CDR3 totals 10 residues. Germline V gene sequence: CDR1 MNHEY, CDR2 SVGEGT. V lost 5 bases and J lost 8, with 6 bases in between. The CDR3 loop reads CASSQGGYTF. The CDR3, as DNA: TGTGCCAGCAGTCAAGGAGGCTACACCTTC.

This clonotype was counted a few times. V gene TRBV5-1 combines with J gene TRBJ2-1; D may be TRBD2 (6 bases). Germline-derived CDR1 and CDR2 are SGHRS and YFSETQ. V lost 2 bases and J lost 3, with 15 bases in between. The CDR3 runs to 16 residues. CDR3 region: CASSFGGSNRYNEQFF. CDR3 in DNA: TGCGCCAGCAGCTTTGGAGGGTCCAATCGCTACAATGAGCAGTTCTTC. Complete variable domain (other parts from reference TRBV5-1 and TRBJ2-1): KAGVTQTPRYLIKTRGQQVTLSCSPISGHRSVSWYQQTPGQGLQFLFEYFSETQRNKGNFPGRFSGRQFSNSRSEMNVSTLELGDSALYLCASSFGGSNRYNEQFFGPGTRLTVL.

The chain employs TRBV7-2 and TRBJ1-2; D ambiguous. The CDR3 spans 12 residues. CDR1 SGHTA and CDR2 FQGNSA come from the germline V gene. V shed 2 bases and J shed 9 bases, with 10 bases lying between them. The CDR3 region is CASSLSTWSYTF. The CDR3 DNA reads TGTGCCAGCAGCTTATCGACTTGGAGCTACACCTTC.

This chain joins TRBV28 and TRBJ1-1; D is possibly TRBD1 (5 bases). V was clipped by 11 bases and J by 2 bases, with 12 bases between them. Germline lookup yields CDR1 MDHEN and CDR2 SYDVKM. The CDR3 is 12 amino acids. The DNA for the CDR3 is TGTGCCGAGGGACTGCCTAACACTGAAGCTTTCTTT. Its protein product is CAEGLPNTEAFF.

This clonotype has more than one count but fewer than ten. The J gene is TRBJ2-5, the V gene TRBV12-3 or TRBV12-4, with 10 bases lining up with TRBD2. V shed 5 bases, J shed 5 bases, and the junction held 8 bases outside the gene matches. The CDR3 runs 15 residues. CDR3 DNA: TGTGCCAGCAGTCGGATAGCGGGGGGAGGGGAGACCCAGTACTTC. Protein sequence: CASSRIAGGGETQYF.

V usage is TRBV6-2 or TRBV6-3 and J usage is TRBJ1-1; TRBD1 matches at 10 bases. Germline assignment: CDR1 MNHEY and CDR2 SVGEGT. There are 16 residues in the CDR3. V lost 2 bases, J lost 2 bases, and 5 bases stayed unmatched. The CDR3 loop is CASSYPGQGENTEAFF. The CDR3 nucleotides read TGTGCCAGCAGTTACCCAGGACAGGGGGAAAACACTGAAGCTTTCTTT.

In its sample, this clonotype was seen a few times. This rearrangement joins TRBV7-2 to TRBJ1-2, with 7 nucleotides matching TRBD1. CDR3 length: 16 amino acids. Trimming removed 4 bases from V and 0 bases from J; junction bases left unmatched: 8. The germline V gene encodes CDR1 SGHTA and CDR2 FQGNSA. The CDR3 DNA reads as TGTGCCAGCAGCTCAGACAGGGTTCGGACTAACTATGGCTACACCTTC. It yields the protein CASSSDRVRTNYGYTF. Combining the CDR3 with reference TRBV7-2 and TRBJ1-2 gives the whole variable domain GAGVSQSPSNKVTEKGKDVELRCDPISGHTALYWYRQSLGQGLEFLIYFQGNSAPDKSGLPSDRFSAERTGGSVSTLTIQRTQQEDSAVYLCASSSDRVRTNYGYTFGSGTRLTVV.

This sequence joins TRBV7-2 and TRBJ2-1; the match to TRBD2 covers 9 bases. Germline trimming cut 5 bases from V and 2 bases from J; bases unmatched to any gene: 7. Germline V gene lookup returns CDR1 SGHTA and CDR2 FQGNSA. This CDR3 has 16 amino acids. CDR3 DNA sequence: TGTGCCAGCAGCATGGCGGGCGGGGGGGCCTACAATGAGCAGTTCTTC. Translating it yields CASSMAGGGAYNEQFF.

The genes are TRBV27 and TRBJ1-1; TRBD1 might be the D (5 bases). Per the germline V gene, CDR1 is MNHEY and CDR2 is SMNVEV (reference sequence). CDR3 length equals 16 residues. Trimming left V 5 bases short and J 0 bases short, with 16 bases between. The CDR3 here is CASSAAGYPLNTEAFF. The CDR3 region has the DNA TGTGCCAGCAGTGCTGCAGGGTACCCCTTGAACACTGAAGCTTTCTTT.

J is TRBJ1-1 and V is TRBV27; 9 nucleotides agree with TRBD1. Trimming took 9 bases from V and 0 from J; bases not matched to a gene: 2. Per the germline V gene, CDR1 is MNHEY and CDR2 is SMNVEV (reference sequence). This CDR3 contains 13 residues. The CDR3 spells CASRDRVNTEAFF. The CDR3, as DNA: TGTGCCAGTAGGGACAGGGTGAACACTGAAGCTTTCTTT.

This rearrangement joins TRBV12-3 or TRBV12-4 to TRBJ2-1, with 9 positions matching TRBD1. The junction had 22 bases not matched to a gene; V was cut back by 6 bases and J by 10 bases. The CDR3 extends over 18 amino acids. CDR3 sequence reads: CASRPVLSPGQGVREQFF. CDR3 bases: TGTGCCAGCAGGCCCGTTCTATCCCCGGGACAGGGAGTCCGCGAGCAGTTCTTC.

This clonotype was counted once. The CDR3 is CSARDVGVPYEQYF. As DNA, the CDR3 is TGCAGTGCTAGAGATGTGGGGGTCCCCTACGAGCAGTACTTC. The V call is TRBV20-1, the J call TRBJ2-5, with D perhaps matching TRBD1 or TRBD2 (5 bases each). The tail of the sequence fits TRBJ2-7 better, so the J call may be wrong. Per germline, CDR1 DFQATT and CDR2 SNEGSKA (reference sequence). CDR3 length equals 14 residues.

This chain joins TRBV7-2 and TRBJ2-7, with 9 bases fitting TRBD1. TRBJ2-5 matches the DNA end more closely, so the J call is doubtful. The CDR3 is 15 amino acids. From germline, CDR1 is SGHTA and CDR2 FQGNSA. The CDR3 is CASSSQGAGGETQYF. The CDR3 DNA reads as TGTGCCAGCAGCTCACAGGGGGCAGGAGGAGAGACCCAGTACTTC.

The chain uses TRBV28 and TRBJ2-6; 7 nucleotides line up with TRBD2. The trim removed 5 bases at V and 0 bases at J, leaving 7 bases unmatched. This CDR3 region has 17 residues. The germline gives CDR1 MDHEN, CDR2 SYDVKM. For the CDR3, the DNA is TGTGCCAGCAGTCGGGGGGACCCTCTCTCTGGGGCCAACGTCCTGACTTTC. It encodes CASSRGDPLSGANVLTF.

The J gene is TRBJ2-5, the V gene TRBV3-1; TRBD1 agrees at 7 bases. The end of the DNA aligns better with TRBJ2-7, so the J call may be wrong. The CDR3 extends over 14 amino acids. CDR1 is LGHDT, CDR2 YNNKEL, per germline (reference sequence). The CDR3 spells CASSQEGTVSEQYF. Here the CDR3 DNA reads TGTGCCAGCAGCCAAGAGGGGACAGTTTCCGAGCAGTACTTC.

V usage is TRBV5-1 and J usage is TRBJ2-5, with 8 bases matching TRBD2. V shed 1 base, J shed 11 bases, and the junction held 19 bases outside the gene matches. CDR3 length: 17 amino acids. Germline V gene data show CDR1 as SGHRS and CDR2 as YFSETQ. The CDR3 DNA follows: TGCGCCAGCAGCTTGTTCGCGGGGGGCCTCTCGGGAGATGAGCAGTACTTC. Its protein is CASSLFAGGLSGDEQYF.

The V call is TRBV11-2, the J call TRBJ1-4; D is possibly TRBD1 (6 bases). Germline CDR1 is SGHAT and CDR2 is FQNNGV. The length of the CDR3 is 15 residues. V lost 1 base and J 5 bases, leaving 11 bases between the germline ends. Written as DNA, the CDR3 is TGTGCCAGCAGCTTAGGCGGACAGCCGAATGAAAAACTGTTTTTT. Translation: CASSLGGQPNEKLFF.

Only a few counts were recorded for this clonotype. The chain combines TRBV10-2 with TRBJ1-2, with TRBD1 matching over 9 bases. V shed 7 bases, J shed 2 bases, and the junction held 8 bases outside the gene matches. The CDR3 totals 15 residues. Germline V gene sequence: CDR1 WSHSY, CDR2 SAAADI. The CDR3 region is CASTGLGQGNYGYTF. In DNA form, the CDR3 reads TGCGCCAGCACCGGACTAGGACAGGGGAACTATGGCTACACCTTC.

This chain uses TRBV12-3 or TRBV12-4 with TRBJ1-3; D gene ambiguous. V lost 6 bases and J 2 bases, leaving 11 bases between the germline ends. This CDR3 contains 14 residues. The CDR3 DNA reads TGTGCCAGCAGCCCCGGGGTGGCTGGAAACACCATATATTTT. It codes for CASSPGVAGNTIYF.

This chain connects TRBV28 to TRBJ2-5, with no clear D. The germline V and J ends were trimmed by 2 bases and 2 bases, with 12 bases remaining between them. Germline V gene data show CDR1 as MDHEN and CDR2 as SYDVKM. This CDR3 is 15 amino acids long. CDR3 region: CASSLISLGQETQYF. The CDR3 DNA reads as TGTGCCAGCAGTTTAATCAGTCTTGGACAAGAGACCCAGTACTTC.

The count of this clonotype is one. One end of the junction is discordant with germline, which a read error may explain. The chain joins TRBV29-1 to TRBJ2-1; the match to TRBD2 covers 10 bases. Germline V lookup: CDR1 SQVTM, CDR2 ANQGSEA. The CDR3 extends over 16 amino acids. CDR3 region: CCVEFWLAGGYNEQFF. The CDR3 region has the DNA TGCTGCGTTGAATTTTGGTTAGCGGGGGGTTACAATGAGCAGTTCTTC.

For this clonotype: Germline and junction disagree at one end, which may indicate a read error. V usage is TRBV4-1 and J usage is TRBJ1-5; D possibly corresponds to TRBD1 (5 bases). Germline CDR1 reads MGHRA; CDR2 reads YSYEKL. This CDR3 contains 14 residues. In nucleotides, the CDR3 is TGCGCCAGCAGCCAAGTAGGGGTATACCAGCCCCGGCATTTT. This encodes CASSQVGVYQPRHF.

The chain has TRBV29-1 and TRBJ2-5, with D maybe TRBD2 (5 bases). Germline-derived CDR1 and CDR2 are SQVTM and ANQGSEA. The CDR3 runs 13 residues. V was cut by 5 bases and J by 0 bases, with 10 bases left in between. The CDR3 coding sequence is TGCAGCGTTTTGAAGCGGTACCAAGAGACCCAGTACTTC. This gives the protein CSVLKRYQETQYF.

The V and J genes are TRBV24-1 and TRBJ2-5; 7 nucleotides agree with TRBD1. The trim removed 5 bases at V and 3 bases at J, leaving 2 bases unmatched. The CDR3 totals 13 residues. Per germline, CDR1 KGHDR and CDR2 SFDVKD. This CDR3 reads CATSGDSKETQYF. In nucleotides, the CDR3 is TGTGCCACCAGTGGGGACAGCAAAGAGACCCAGTACTTC.

This clonotype was seen just once. The junction and the germline gene differ at one end; a read error may be behind it. This chain links TRBV7-2 with TRBJ2-5, with D maybe TRBD1 (6 bases). Germline values: CDR1 SGHTA, CDR2 FQGNSA. There are 16 residues in the CDR3. The CDR3 loop reads CASSPRGDGLQEAQYF. The CDR3 region has the DNA TGTGCCAGCAGCCCCAGGGGTGATGGACTCCAAGAGGCCCAGTACTTC.

The chain couples TRBV10-3 to TRBJ2-7; perhaps D is TRBD1 or TRBD2 (7 bases each). The germline V gene has CDR1 ENHRY and CDR2 SYGVKD. This CDR3 has 14 residues. V lost 2 bases and J 4 bases, leaving 12 bases between the germline ends. CDR3 sequence: CAISEAGGEYEQYF. CDR3 sequence (DNA): TGTGCCATCAGTGAGGCAGGGGGGGAGTACGAGCAGTACTTC.

This chain connects TRBV11-2 to TRBJ2-7; D gene ambiguous. This CDR3 region has 14 residues. The germline V gene encodes CDR1 SGHAT and CDR2 FQNNGV. The ends were cut back, 3 bases at V and 0 bases at J, with 9 bases in the middle. The DNA of the CDR3 is TGTGCCAGCAGCTTTGGCAGATTCTCCTACGAGCAGTACTTC. Its protein is CASSFGRFSYEQYF.

This clonotype is a singleton in its sample. The rearrangement links TRBV9 to TRBJ2-3, with 7 bases identical to TRBD1. Trimming at V came to 0 bases and at J to 0 bases, leaving 4 bases not matched to a gene. The CDR3 totals 16 residues. Germline V gene data show CDR1 as SGDLS and CDR2 as YYNGEE. The CDR3 sequence is CASSVVTGTSTDTQYF. The CDR3 nucleotides are TGTGCCAGCAGCGTAGTGACAGGGACGAGCACAGATACGCAGTATTTT.

This sequence joins TRBV28 and TRBJ2-7, with 7 bases fitting TRBD1. The length of the CDR3 is 17 residues. V shed 4 bases and J 2 bases; nucleotides not matched to a gene: 14. Germline V gene lookup returns CDR1 MDHEN and CDR2 SYDVKM. In nucleotides, the CDR3 is TGTGCCAGCAGTTCCAGACGCGGCCACAGGGGTACCTACGAGCAGTACTTC. It yields the protein CASSSRRGHRGTYEQYF.